One sample yielded the 13 T cell receptor beta chains listed below, sequenced in a study of T cell responses to AZD1222 COVID-19 vaccine. The assay was immunoSEQ multiplex PCR, and TCRdb's table has in-frame clones only and misses some. The sample carries approximately 110,000 clones, about four fifths recorded once. The sample here was peripheral blood, taken on day 0 of AZD1222 vaccination. Every receptor here comes from an adult in good health.

The chain couples TRBV7-9 to TRBJ2-3; D gene unclear. The germline V gene encodes CDR1 SEHNR and CDR2 FQNEAQ (reference sequence). Trimming stripped 0 bases from V and 5 bases from J, with 6 bases between. CDR3 length equals 13 residues. Here the CDR3 DNA reads TGTGCCAGCAGCTTAGCGGCAGTAGATACGCAGTATTTT. Protein: CASSLAAVDTQYF.

The sample holds a few counts of this clone. J is TRBJ2-7 and V is TRBV6-5, with 7 nucleotides matching TRBD1. Per germline, CDR1 MNHEY and CDR2 SVGAGI. The trim removed 6 bases at V and 1 base at J, leaving 0 bases unmatched. There are 12 residues in the CDR3. The CDR3 region is CASRTGSYEQYF. The CDR3 DNA follows: TGTGCCAGCAGGACAGGGTCCTACGAGCAGTACTTC.

The V gene is TRBV4-3, the J gene TRBJ1-1, with TRBD1 matching 8 bases. V was clipped by 1 base and J by 2 bases; unmatched bases: 3. This CDR3 has 15 amino acids. In germline, CDR1 is LGHNA, CDR2 YSLEER. Here the CDR3 DNA reads TGCGCCAGCAGCCAAGGGACAGGGAGCAACACTGAAGCTTTCTTT. Translation: CASSQGTGSNTEAFF.

The V gene is TRBV19, the J gene TRBJ2-7; 10 bases agree with TRBD2. This CDR3 region has 15 residues. Germline V gene lookup returns CDR1 LNHDA and CDR2 SQIVND (reference sequence). After removal of 9 bases from V and 7 bases from J, the junction contained 15 bases not matched to a gene. As DNA, the CDR3 is TGTGCCAGCGCCCAATTTACTAGCGGGGCAGGGGAGCAGTACTTC. Translation: CASAQFTSGAGEQYF. The full variable domain, in which reference TRBV19 and TRBJ2-7 provide the parts outside the CDR3, is DGGITQSPKYLFRKEGQNVTLSCEQNLNHDAMYWYRQDPGQGLRLIYYSQIVNDFQKGDIAEGYSVSREKKESFPLTVTSAQKNPTAFYLCASAQFTSGAGEQYFGPGTRLTVT.

This clone came up once. The chain has TRBV6-2 or TRBV6-3 and TRBJ2-1; 8 nucleotides align to TRBD1. The germline V gene has CDR1 MNHEY and CDR2 SVGEGT. The CDR3 runs 15 residues. The V and J ends lost 6 bases and 5 bases, in that order; junction bases with no gene match: 9. CDR3 in amino acids: CASSPDRGRDNEQFF. The CDR3 DNA reads as TGTGCCAGCAGCCCCGACAGGGGTCGCGACAATGAGCAGTTCTTC.

V gene TRBV7-9 combines with J gene TRBJ2-1; TRBD2 aligns across 14 bases. This CDR3 is 18 amino acids long. Germline values: CDR1 SEHNR, CDR2 FQNEAQ (reference sequence). The ends lost 1 base at V and 13 bases at J; junction bases unmatched: 15. The CDR3 sequence is CASSLVSSGLAGAIFQFF. CDR3 coding DNA: TGTGCCAGCAGCTTAGTGTCATCGGGACTAGCGGGAGCCATATTTCAGTTCTTC.

The chain has TRBV29-1 and TRBJ2-1; the D gene is possibly TRBD2 (6 bases). Trimming stripped 4 bases from V and 1 base from J, with 11 bases between. The CDR3 has 14 residues. CDR1 and CDR2 from the germline V gene are SQVTM and ANQGSEA. The CDR3, as DNA: TGCAGCGTTGCCCCCGGGGGTTCCTACAATGAGCAGTTCTTC. Its protein is CSVAPGGSYNEQFF.

This chain links TRBV3-1 (or the pseudogene TRBV3-2) with TRBJ2-5; 7 bases are a match to TRBD2. Germline V gene sequence: CDR1 LGHDT, CDR2 YNNKEL (reference sequence). The CDR3 spans 13 residues. The J segment lost 4 bases and the V segment lost 1 base, leaving 0 bases of the junction unmatched. The CDR3 spells CASSQAGGETQYF. The CDR3 bases are TGTGCCAGCAGCCAAGCGGGGGGAGAGACCCAGTACTTC.

The chain links TRBV4-1 to TRBJ2-3; TRBD2 might be the D (6 bases). The germline V gene encodes CDR1 MGHRA and CDR2 YSYEKL. This CDR3 is built from 16 residues. V was cut by 1 base and J by 1 base, with 12 bases left in between. The CDR3 sequence: CASSQALREGTDTQYF. The DNA of the CDR3 is TGCGCCAGCAGCCAAGCCTTGAGGGAGGGCACAGATACGCAGTATTTT.

This clone appeared a few times. The chain carries TRBV7-9 and TRBJ2-5, with D possibly TRBD1 on 6 matching bases. This CDR3 region has 15 residues. V lost 2 bases, J lost 2 bases, and 12 bases lay in between. Per the germline V gene, CDR1 is SEHNR and CDR2 is FQNEAQ (reference sequence). The chain's CDR3 is CASSLIKTGQETQYF. In DNA form, the CDR3 reads TGTGCCAGCAGCTTAATCAAGACAGGTCAAGAGACCCAGTACTTC.

This chain joins TRBV5-4 and TRBJ1-2; 9 bases map to TRBD1. J gave up 5 bases and V 4 bases, and 3 bases lay outside the gene matches. The CDR3 spans 13 residues. CDR1 SGHNT and CDR2 YYREEE come from the germline V gene (reference sequence). CDR3 region: CASSAGQGYGYTF. CDR3 sequence (DNA): TGTGCCAGCAGCGCCGGACAGGGGTATGGCTACACCTTC. The variable domain in full, completed from reference TRBV5-4 and TRBJ1-2, reads ETGVTQSPTHLIKTRGQQVTLRCSSQSGHNTVSWYQQALGQGPQFIFQYYREEENGRGNFPPRFSGLQFPNYSSELNVNALELDDSALYLCASSAGQGYGYTFGSGTRLTVV.

The chain couples TRBV5-1 to TRBJ2-3, with TRBD1 matching over 9 bases. V lost 4 bases and J lost 5; bases outside the gene matches: 5. This CDR3 is 14 amino acids long. Germline V gives CDR1 SGHRS, CDR2 YFSETQ. In DNA form, the CDR3 reads TGCGCCAGCAGCCTAGGACAGGGGAAAGATACGCAGTATTTT. Amino acids: CASSLGQGKDTQYF.

The V gene is TRBV5-1, the J gene TRBJ2-7; 9 positions match TRBD1. Germline-derived CDR1 and CDR2 are SGHRS and YFSETQ. Losses at the gene ends were 0 bases for V and 4 bases for J; bases not matched to a gene: 8. This CDR3 has 16 amino acids. CDR3 nucleotide sequence: TGCGCCAGCAGCTTGGGGGTGGGGACAGGGTCGTACGAGCAGTACTTC. It translates to CASSLGVGTGSYEQYF.